This T cell receptor (beta chain) was sequenced in a study of T cells in Graves' hyperthyroidism and ophthalmopathy. RNA transcripts were the template for amplifying TCR beta CDR3 regions. The HTBI set primed first-round TCR CDR3 RT-PCR. TCRdb re-called the multiplex PCR reads through MiXCR, storing one row per CDR3 protein. Here the sample spans more than 650,000 distinct CDR3 sequences, roughly 15% being singletons. Source material: blood. The clonotype comes from a woman aged 18 to 35 with Graves' hyperthyroidism.

CDR3 protein: CASTVSGPQETQYF. DNA of the CDR3: TGTGCCAGCACTGTTAGCGGGCCTCAAGAGACCCAGTACTTC. This chain joins TRBV7-2 and TRBJ2-5; 7 bases match TRBD2. This CDR3 has 14 amino acids. In germline, CDR1 is SGHTA, CDR2 FQGNSA. With 7 bases clipped from V and 2 bases from J, the junction kept 7 bases outside the gene matches.